This T cell receptor (beta chain) was retrieved from a study of blood T cell repertoires in COVID-19. Sequencing was performed with immunoSEQ multiplex PCR; in TCRdb, only in-frame clones are kept and a portion is missing. The table lists some 110,000 clones, over 60% of them singletons. Germline-derived CDR1 and CDR2 are MRHNA and SNTAGT. The CDR3 has 15 residues. J was trimmed by 3 bases and V by 6 bases; bases with no gene match: 6. The sequence was obtained from an elderly man with COVID-19, enrolled during active disease. The V call is TRBV6-4, the J call TRBJ2-1, with 9 nucleotides matching TRBD1. The sample comprised peripheral blood. The CDR3 coding sequence is TGTGCCAGCAGGCAAACAGGGGGCATCTACAATGAGCAGTTCTTC. This sequence encodes CASRQTGGIYNEQFF.